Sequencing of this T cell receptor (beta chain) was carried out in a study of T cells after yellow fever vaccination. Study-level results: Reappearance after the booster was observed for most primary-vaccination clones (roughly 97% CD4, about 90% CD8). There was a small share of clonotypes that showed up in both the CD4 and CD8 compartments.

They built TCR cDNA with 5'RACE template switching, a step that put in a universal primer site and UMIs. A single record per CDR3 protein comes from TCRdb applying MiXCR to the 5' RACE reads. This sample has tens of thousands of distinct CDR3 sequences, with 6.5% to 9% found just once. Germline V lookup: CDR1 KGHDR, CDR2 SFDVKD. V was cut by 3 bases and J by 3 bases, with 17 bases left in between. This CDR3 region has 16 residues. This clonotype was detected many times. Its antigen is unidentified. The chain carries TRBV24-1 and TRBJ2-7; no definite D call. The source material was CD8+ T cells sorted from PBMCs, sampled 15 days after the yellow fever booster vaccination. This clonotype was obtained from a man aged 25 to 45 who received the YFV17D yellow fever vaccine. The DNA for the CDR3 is TGTGCCACCAGTGATCTGGGCCCTAAGGGTCGCTACGAGCAGTACTTC. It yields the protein CATSDLGPKGRYEQYF.